The clone carrying this T cell receptor (beta chain) was detected once. The data were obtained in a study of blood T cell repertoires in COVID-19. Overall study context: Acute-phase and convalescent COVID-19 samples originated in the United States, Italy and Spain. T cells, B-cell-depleted T cells, or PBMCs supplied cDNA or gDNA.

Germline trimming cut 4 bases from V and 5 bases from J; bases unmatched to any gene: 8. The CDR3 covers 15 residues. The germline V gene encodes CDR1 SGDLS and CDR2 YYNGEE. In the authors' methods: Nucleated cell number was recorded as an estimate derived from reference gene primer amplification. Generated by immunoSEQ multiplex PCR, the TCRdb table keeps only in-frame clones and is missing some. D and trimming were read from the DNA, whereas the V and J calls and clone size are those reported in that table. The sample includes roughly 180,000 clones, 85% to 95% of them seen just once. The Seattle patients joined while their infection was active and were tracked longitudinally afterward.

Material: peripheral blood. The clonotype was recovered from a man younger than 45 with COVID-19, enrolled during active disease. The J gene is TRBJ2-7, the V gene TRBV9; 11 nucleotides align to TRBD1. The CDR3 DNA reads TGTGCCAGCAGCCCGGGGACAGGGGGATACCACGAGCAGTACTTC. This sequence encodes CASSPGTGGYHEQYF.